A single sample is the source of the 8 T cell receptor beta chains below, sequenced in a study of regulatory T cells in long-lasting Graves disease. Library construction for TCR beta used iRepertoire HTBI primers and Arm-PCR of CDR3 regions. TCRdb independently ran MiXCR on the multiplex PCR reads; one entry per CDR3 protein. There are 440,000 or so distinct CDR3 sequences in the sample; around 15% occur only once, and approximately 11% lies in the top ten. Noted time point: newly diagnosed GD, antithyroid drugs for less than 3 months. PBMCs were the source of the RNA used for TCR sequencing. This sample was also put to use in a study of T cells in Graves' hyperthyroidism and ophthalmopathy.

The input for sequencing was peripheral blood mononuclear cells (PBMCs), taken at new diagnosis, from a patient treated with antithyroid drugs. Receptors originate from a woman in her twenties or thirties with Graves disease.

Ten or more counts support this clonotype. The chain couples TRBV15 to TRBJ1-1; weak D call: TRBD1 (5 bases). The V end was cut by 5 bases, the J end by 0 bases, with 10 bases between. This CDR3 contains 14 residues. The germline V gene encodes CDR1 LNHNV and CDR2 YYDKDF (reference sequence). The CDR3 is CATSPGLMNTEAFF. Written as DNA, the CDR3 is TGTGCCACCAGCCCGGGACTCATGAACACTGAAGCTTTCTTT.

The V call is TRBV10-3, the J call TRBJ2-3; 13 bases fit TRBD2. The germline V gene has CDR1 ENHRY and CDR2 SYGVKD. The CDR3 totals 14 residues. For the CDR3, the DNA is TGTGCTAACTCAGGGACTAGCGGGATAGATACGCAGTATTTT. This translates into CANSGTSGIDTQYF.

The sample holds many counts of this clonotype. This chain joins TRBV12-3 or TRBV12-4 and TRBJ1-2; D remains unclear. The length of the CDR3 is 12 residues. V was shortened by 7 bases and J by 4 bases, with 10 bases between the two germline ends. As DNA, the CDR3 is TGTGCCAGCACCCACTCCGCCTATGGCTACACCTTC. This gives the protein CASTHSAYGYTF.

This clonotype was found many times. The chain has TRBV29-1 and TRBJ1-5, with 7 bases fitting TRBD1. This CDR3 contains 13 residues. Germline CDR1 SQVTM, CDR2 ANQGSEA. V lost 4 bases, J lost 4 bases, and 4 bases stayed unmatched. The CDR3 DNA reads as TGCAGCGTTGGGACAGGAGAGAATCAGCCCCAGCATTTT. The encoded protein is CSVGTGENQPQHF. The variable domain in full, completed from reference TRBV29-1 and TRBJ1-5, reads SAVISQKPSRDICQRGTSLTIQCQVDSQVTMMFWYRQQPGQSLTLIATANQGSEATYESGFVIDKFPISRPNLTFSTLTVSNMSPEDSSIYLCSVGTGENQPQHFGDGTRLSIL.

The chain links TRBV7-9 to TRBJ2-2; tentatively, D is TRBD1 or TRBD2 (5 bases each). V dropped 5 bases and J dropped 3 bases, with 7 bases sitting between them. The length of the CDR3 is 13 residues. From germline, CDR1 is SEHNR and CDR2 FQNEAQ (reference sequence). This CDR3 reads CASSGDHTGELFF. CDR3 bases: TGTGCCAGCAGCGGGGACCACACCGGGGAGCTGTTTTTT.

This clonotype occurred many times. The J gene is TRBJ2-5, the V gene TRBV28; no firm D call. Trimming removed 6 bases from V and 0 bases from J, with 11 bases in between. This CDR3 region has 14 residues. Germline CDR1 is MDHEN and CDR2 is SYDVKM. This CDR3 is CASSLQQYQETQYF. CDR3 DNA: TGTGCCAGCAGCCTACAGCAGTACCAAGAGACCCAGTACTTC. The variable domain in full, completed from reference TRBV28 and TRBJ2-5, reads DVKVTQSSRYLVKRTGEKVFLECVQDMDHENMFWYRQDPGLGLRLIYFSYDVKMKEKGDIPEGYSVSREKKERFSLILESASTNQTSMYLCASSLQQYQETQYFGPGTRLLVL.

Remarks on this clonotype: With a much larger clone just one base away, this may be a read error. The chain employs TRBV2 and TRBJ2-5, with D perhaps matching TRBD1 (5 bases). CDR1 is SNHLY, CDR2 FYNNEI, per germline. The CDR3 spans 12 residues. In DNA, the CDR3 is TGTGCCAGCAGTGAACAGGGAACGACCCAGCACTTC. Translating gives CASSEQGTTQHF.

The CDR3: CASSFRQVIYGYTF. DNA of the CDR3: TGTGCCAGCAGCTTTCGCCAGGTTATCTATGGCTACACCTTC. J is TRBJ1-2 and V is TRBV7-2; no definite D call. Germline assignment: CDR1 SGHTA and CDR2 FQGNSA. Trimming pared 3 bases from V and 4 bases from J, leaving 12 bases between. This CDR3 contains 14 residues.